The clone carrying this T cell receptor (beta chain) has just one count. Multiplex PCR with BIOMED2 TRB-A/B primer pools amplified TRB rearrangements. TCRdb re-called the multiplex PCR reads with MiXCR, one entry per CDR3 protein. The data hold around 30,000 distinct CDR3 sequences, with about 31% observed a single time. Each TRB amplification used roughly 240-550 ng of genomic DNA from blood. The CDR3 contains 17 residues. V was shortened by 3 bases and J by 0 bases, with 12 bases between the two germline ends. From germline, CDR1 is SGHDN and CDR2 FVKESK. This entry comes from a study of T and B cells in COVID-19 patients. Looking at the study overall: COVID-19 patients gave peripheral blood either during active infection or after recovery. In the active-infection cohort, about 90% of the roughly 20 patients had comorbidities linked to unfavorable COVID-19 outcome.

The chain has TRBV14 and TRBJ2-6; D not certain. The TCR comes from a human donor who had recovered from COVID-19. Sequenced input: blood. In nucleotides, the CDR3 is TGTGCCAGCAGCCAGGCTTCGGACGCCTCTGGGGCCAACGTCCTGACTTTC. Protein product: CASSQASDASGANVLTF.